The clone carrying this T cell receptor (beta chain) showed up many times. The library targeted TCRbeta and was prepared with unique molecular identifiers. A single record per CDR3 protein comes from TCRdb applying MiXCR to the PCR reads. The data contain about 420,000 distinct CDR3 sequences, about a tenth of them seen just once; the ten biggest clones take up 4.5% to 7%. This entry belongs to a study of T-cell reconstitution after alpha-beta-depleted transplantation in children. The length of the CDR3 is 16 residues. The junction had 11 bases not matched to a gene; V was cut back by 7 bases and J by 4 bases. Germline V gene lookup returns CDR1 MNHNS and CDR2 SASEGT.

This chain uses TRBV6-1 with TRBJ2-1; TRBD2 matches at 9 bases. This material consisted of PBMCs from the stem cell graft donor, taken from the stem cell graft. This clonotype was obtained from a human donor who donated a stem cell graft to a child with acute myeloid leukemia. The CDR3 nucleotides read TGTGCCAGCAACCCTCTGACTAGCGGCCCTTACAATGAGCAGTTCTTC. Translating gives CASNPLTSGPYNEQFF.